This entry is about one T cell receptor beta chain. Its antigen is unknown. The data belong to a study of T-cell memory formation after mild COVID-19. Study-level findings and limits: CD4+ bias marked clones expanding day 15 to 37, unlike balanced contracting clones. The CD4+ clones that contracted clustered mainly within CM and EM, and the CD8+ clones concentrated in EMRA.

5'RACE primed at constant segments yielded TCR alpha and TCR beta cDNA libraries bearing sample barcodes and UMIs. TCRdb processed the 5' RACE reads anew with MiXCR; each CDR3 protein has one entry. The sample consists of about 360,000 distinct CDR3 sequences, over 10% of them appearing once. The CDR3 spans 14 residues. Looked up from germline, CDR1 is SEHNR and CDR2 is FQNEAQ (reference sequence). V was clipped by 6 bases and J by 7 bases, with 16 bases between them. The J gene is TRBJ2-1, the V gene TRBV7-9, with D unclear. The sequence was obtained from a man aged 18 to 30 who had mild COVID-19 (a few samples of this study predate the infection). Cell type and time point are not known. Sequencing was carried out using PBMCs or a T cell subset sorted from them (not recorded which). The CDR3 sequence is CASSTTELPNEQFF. The CDR3 DNA sequence: TGTGCCAGCAGTACTACGGAACTTCCTAATGAGCAGTTCTTC.